What follows are 17 T cell receptor beta chains derived from one specimen sequenced in a study of blood T cell repertoires in COVID-19. Profiling relied on immunoSEQ multiplex PCR, and the TCRdb table lists in-frame clones only, not all of them. Of around 71,000 clones listed, about nine tenths are singletons. Material for sequencing was peripheral blood. The source of these receptors is a woman aged 55-69 years with acute or convalescent COVID-19.

In regard to this clone: This sample includes further DNA sequences coding for the same CDR3. The J gene is TRBJ2-5, the V gene TRBV12-3 or TRBV12-4; TRBD1 matches at 7 bases. Trimming removed 4 bases from V and 2 bases from J; junction bases left unmatched: 1. The CDR3 is made up of 13 amino acids. The CDR3 spells CASSWTGQETQYF. The CDR3 DNA sequence: TGTGCCAGCAGTTGGACAGGTCAAGAGACCCAGTACTTC.

The chain couples TRBV5-4 to TRBJ2-2; D uncertain. The length of the CDR3 is 13 residues. Germline loops: CDR1 SGHNT, CDR2 YYREEE (reference sequence). The V gene lost 0 bases and the J gene lost 8 bases, with 8 bases spanning the gap. The CDR3 region has the DNA TGTGCCAGCAGCTTGGACTCGGTTGGGGAGCTGTTTTTT. Its translation: CASSLDSVGELFF.

The chain is built from TRBV10-3 and TRBJ1-1, with 7 nucleotides matching TRBD1. CDR3 length: 14 residues. Germline CDR1 ENHRY, CDR2 SYGVKD. After removal of 6 bases from V and 1 base from J, the junction contained 5 bases not matched to a gene. CDR3 sequence reads: CAIREGARNTEAFF. DNA of the CDR3: TGTGCCATCAGGGAGGGGGCGCGGAACACTGAAGCTTTCTTT.

The V gene is TRBV28, the J gene TRBJ2-7, with D tentatively TRBD1 (5 bases). The CDR3 consists of 14 residues. V dropped 7 bases and J dropped 4 bases, with 17 bases sitting between them. Germline CDR1 and CDR2: MDHEN and SYDVKM. The CDR3: CASTRGQGLYEQYF. The CDR3 coding sequence is TGTGCCAGCACGCGAGGTCAGGGCCTTTACGAGCAGTACTTC. Full variable domain (outside the CDR3, taken from reference TRBV28 and TRBJ2-7): DVKVTQSSRYLVKRTGEKVFLECVQDMDHENMFWYRQDPGLGLRLIYFSYDVKMKEKGDIPEGYSVSREKKERFSLILESASTNQTSMYLCASTRGQGLYEQYFGPGTRLTVT.

V is TRBV2 and J is TRBJ1-5; D is possibly TRBD1 (5 bases). The V end was cut by 0 bases, the J end by 4 bases, with 13 bases between. Germline CDR1 reads SNHLY; CDR2 reads FYNNEI. There are 16 residues in the CDR3. CDR3 sequence reads: CASSEARSQGNQPQHF. The CDR3, as DNA: TGTGCCAGCAGTGAAGCGCGGTCCCAGGGAAATCAGCCCCAGCATTTT.

The sample holds one count of this clone. The rearrangement links TRBV5-1 to TRBJ1-1; possible D gene TRBD1, 6 bases. Per the germline V gene, CDR1 is SGHRS and CDR2 is YFSETQ. There are 13 residues in the CDR3. Trimming took 5 bases from V and 0 from J, leaving 8 bases between them. The CDR3 spells CASRGDMNTEAFF. The CDR3 nucleotides read TGCGCCAGCAGAGGGGACATGAACACTGAAGCTTTCTTT.

The J gene is TRBJ2-7, the V gene TRBV28, with 8 bases lining up with TRBD1. Germline CDR1 reads MDHEN; CDR2 reads SYDVKM. V lost 4 bases, J lost 0 bases, and 5 bases stayed unmatched. This CDR3 has 15 amino acids. The CDR3 nucleotides are TGTGCCAGCAGTTCCGGGACAGGAACCTCCTACGAGCAGTACTTC. Protein sequence: CASSSGTGTSYEQYF.

V usage is TRBV10-3 and J usage is TRBJ1-5, with D hard to call. V was shortened by 6 bases and J by 0 bases, with 12 bases between the two germline ends. The CDR3 length is 15 residues. The germline CDR1 and CDR2 sequences are ENHRY and SYGVKD. CDR3 sequence (DNA): TGTGCCATCAGGCCGGGCGGGGATAGCAATCAGCCCCAGCATTTT. Translated: CAIRPGGDSNQPQHF.

The chain carries TRBV28 and TRBJ1-1; D might be TRBD1 (5 bases). The CDR3 extends over 14 amino acids. V was trimmed by 6 bases and J by 4 bases, leaving 15 bases between them. In germline, CDR1 is MDHEN, CDR2 SYDVKM. Here the CDR3 DNA reads TGTGCCAGCAGGGTACATGGGGGAGGCACTGAAGCTTTCTTT. Amino acid sequence: CASRVHGGGTEAFF.

The sample holds one count of this clone. The CDR3 reads CASSPTRRDGYTF. In DNA form, the CDR3 reads TGTGCCAGCAGCCCGACTAGAAGGGATGGCTACACCTTC. The V gene is TRBV14, the J gene TRBJ1-2, with D unclear. Germline V CDR1 and CDR2: SGHDN, FVKESK. V lost 4 bases to trimming and J lost 6 bases, with 12 bases between them. The CDR3 consists of 13 residues.

This clone was seen only once. The CDR3 DNA sequence: TGTGCCAGTAGTGCAGGTTTTGAGGGGGAAAGCTCCTACAATGAGCAGTTCTTC. Its protein product is CASSAGFEGESSYNEQFF. The chain recombines TRBV19 with TRBJ2-1; the D gene is possibly TRBD1 (6 bases). CDR1 and CDR2 from the germline V gene are LNHDA and SQIVND (reference sequence). Trimming cost V 5 bases and J 0 bases, with 20 bases left between them. The CDR3 is 18 amino acids.

The chain is built from TRBV4-2 and TRBJ1-5; the D is unclear. Between the trimmed V and J ends, which lost 0 bases and 7 bases, there was a span of 13 bases. The CDR3 covers 15 residues. Looked up from germline, CDR1 is LGHNA and CDR2 is YNFKEQ. The CDR3 reads CASSQELRSIQPQHF. CDR3 sequence (DNA): TGTGCCAGCAGCCAAGAGTTAAGGAGCATCCAGCCCCAGCATTTT.

This chain links TRBV2 with TRBJ1-6; D is possibly TRBD1 (6 bases). V was shortened by 6 bases and J by 10 bases, with 19 bases between the two germline ends. The CDR3 has 15 amino acids. Germline loops: CDR1 SNHLY, CDR2 FYNNEI. CDR3 loop: CASRGQTGDVSPLHF. The CDR3 DNA is TGTGCCAGCAGGGGCCAGACAGGAGACGTCTCACCCCTCCACTTT.

The J gene is TRBJ2-2, the V gene TRBV7-2, with a weak D call TRBD2 (6 bases). The CDR3 covers 16 residues. Germline lookup yields CDR1 SGHTA and CDR2 FQGNSA. V lost 5 bases and J 5 bases, leaving 18 bases between the germline ends. CDR3 in DNA: TGTGCCAGCAGCGCGCGAGGGCGGGGAAAAACCGGGGAGCTGTTTTTT. This translates into CASSARGRGKTGELFF.

The J gene is TRBJ1-2, the V gene TRBV5-1, with 7 bases identical to TRBD1. The V segment lost 3 bases and the J segment 8 bases; nucleotides outside the gene matches: 7. Per germline, CDR1 SGHRS and CDR2 YFSETQ. This CDR3 has 13 residues. CDR3 coding DNA: TGCGCCAGCAGCTCTGACAGGGTAAACGGCTACACCTTC. Translated: CASSSDRVNGYTF.

This chain joins TRBV11-2 and TRBJ1-1, with 10 bases identical to TRBD1. The germline gives CDR1 SGHAT, CDR2 FQNNGV. V trimming: 1 base; J trimming: 4 bases; junction bases outside the gene matches: 3. The length of the CDR3 is 15 residues. This CDR3 reads CASSLGQGAVTEAFF. In DNA, the CDR3 is TGTGCCAGCAGCTTAGGACAGGGGGCCGTCACTGAAGCTTTCTTT.

V gene TRBV7-9 combines with J gene TRBJ2-7; TRBD1 agrees at 8 bases. V lost 1 base to trimming and J lost 5 bases; unmatched junction nucleotides: 7. Germline V gene sequence: CDR1 SEHNR, CDR2 FQNEAQ (reference sequence). The CDR3 length is 15 residues. The CDR3 loop is CASSLGQGALHEQYF. DNA for the CDR3: TGTGCCAGCAGCTTAGGCCAGGGGGCTCTCCACGAGCAGTACTTC.